This is a list of T cell receptor beta chains from one sample in a study of blood T cell repertoires in COVID-19. Clones were sequenced by immunoSEQ multiplex PCR, and TCRdb holds only the in-frame ones, with some missing. This sample has 150,000 or so clones, with around 87% found just once. The sample consisted of peripheral blood. These receptors came from a man aged 55 to 69 with COVID-19, enrolled during active disease. Both conserved end residues are part of each CDR3. The order of the fields is clone size, D gene, V gene, J gene, CDR3 protein, CDR3 DNA. A D gene is named only where the DNA matches it firmly. A row's size may be missing; if present it is once, few, many or a size class.

once	NA	TRBV18	TRBJ2-5	CASSPQRVTEQETQYF	TGTGCCAGCTCACCCCAGCGGGTGACGGAACAAGAGACCCAGTACTTC
NA	NA	TRBV30	TRBJ1-5	CAWSGVSGSSRQPQHF	TGTGCCTGGAGTGGCGTATCAGGGTCGTCTCGTCAGCCCCAGCATTTT
NA	TRBD1	TRBV4-2	TRBJ1-4	CASSLEGGATNEKLFF	TGTGCCAGCAGCCTCGAAGGGGGCGCAACTAATGAAAAACTGTTTTTT
NA	NA	TRBV24-1	TRBJ2-5	CATSQGWETQYF	TGTGCCACCAGTCAGGGTTGGGAGACCCAGTACTTC
NA	NA	TRBV6-6	TRBJ2-7	CAGSRDIYYEQYF	TGTGCCGGCAGCCGGGACATTTACTACGAGCAGTACTTC
NA	TRBD1	TRBV18	TRBJ2-6	CASSPGDRVSGANVLTF	TGTGCCAGCTCACCGGGGGACAGGGTGTCTGGGGCCAACGTCCTGACTTTC
NA	NA	TRBV11-2	TRBJ2-5	CASSLTTAQETQYF	TGTGCCAGCAGCTTAACCACAGCCCAAGAGACCCAGTACTTC
NA	TRBD2	TRBV6-5	TRBJ2-1	CASRLAGVGNEQFF	TGTGCCAGCAGACTAGCGGGAGTAGGCAATGAGCAGTTCTTC
NA	NA	TRBV7-8	TRBJ2-1	CASSLAGGRNGNEQFF	TGTGCCAGCAGCTTAGCTGGTGGGAGGAATGGAAATGAGCAGTTCTTC
NA	NA	TRBV2	TRBJ1-6	CATSSGYNSPLHF	TGTGCCACTTCCTCCGGGTATAATTCACCCCTCCACTTT
NA	TRBD2	TRBV7-2	TRBJ2-2	CASSSSTSGGPRELFF	TGTGCCAGCAGCTCGTCGACTAGCGGGGGGCCAAGGGAGCTGTTTTTT
NA	NA	TRBV5-1	TRBJ2-7	CASSLGTDYYEQYF	TGCGCCAGCAGCTTGGGGACAGATTATTACGAGCAGTACTTC
NA	NA	TRBV5-1	TRBJ2-5	CASSLRGAETQYF	TGCGCCAGCAGCTTGCGGGGGGCAGAGACCCAGTACTTC
NA	NA	TRBV7-9	TRBJ1-1	CASSLRIPRGGTEAFF	TGTGCCAGCAGCTTAAGGATCCCGCGGGGGGGCACTGAAGCTTTCTTT
NA	NA	TRBV7-3	TRBJ1-1	CASSLTGGAREAFF	TGTGCCAGCAGCTTAACTGGCGGGGCGAGGGAAGCTTTCTTT
NA	NA	TRBV12-3/TRBV12-4	TRBJ1-5	CASSGGYQPQHF	TGTGCCAGCTCGGGTGGTTATCAGCCCCAGCATTTT
NA	TRBD2	TRBV29-1	TRBJ2-1	CSVHAWRGGNEQFF	TGCAGCGTCCACGCTTGGCGGGGGGGTAATGAGCAGTTCTTC
NA	NA	TRBV6-2/TRBV6-3	TRBJ1-1	CASSPDTQAFF	TGTGCCAGCAGTCCAGACACCCAGGCTTTCTTT
NA	TRBD2	TRBV5-5	TRBJ2-7	CASRRGTSVTYEQYF	TGTGCCAGCAGACGAGGGACTAGCGTAACCTACGAGCAGTACTTC
few	NA	TRBV28	TRBJ1-6	CASSSHSGGNSPLHF	TGTGCCAGCAGTTCTCATTCCGGGGGTAATTCACCCCTCCACTTT
NA	NA	TRBV18	TRBJ1-2	CASSPPSSGSRAGYTF	TGTGCCAGCTCACCACCTTCTTCGGGTTCCCGTGCCGGCTACACCTTC
NA	NA	TRBV4-3	TRBJ1-2	CASSQEEGAGYGYTF	TGCGCCAGCAGCCAAGAGGAGGGTGCGGGCTATGGCTACACCTTC
NA	TRBD2	TRBV6-5	TRBJ2-2	CASRKLASESRELFF	TGTGCCAGCAGGAAACTAGCGTCGGAAAGCCGGGAGCTGTTTTTT